The 32 T cell receptor beta chains presented below share a single source sample, sequenced in a study of identical twins. From the 5' RACE reads, TCRdb called clonotypes with MiXCR, one entry per CDR3 protein. The sample includes about 280,000 distinct CDR3 sequences, 8% to 9% of them seen just once. These data were also filed under a second study, of yellow fever vaccine responses in identical twins.

The source material was memory (CD45RO+) T cells sorted from blood. All receptors derive from a woman younger than 35 in good health.

The chain couples TRBV6-5 to TRBJ1-1; 7 positions match TRBD1. V was pared by 3 bases and J by 1 base, with 5 bases of the junction left unmatched. The CDR3 is 15 amino acids. Germline values: CDR1 MNHEY, CDR2 SVGAGI. CDR3 nucleotides: TGTGCCAGCAGTTATCAAAACAGGGGGAACACTGAAGCTTTCTTT. Translating gives CASSYQNRGNTEAFF.

In this sample, this clonotype turned up many times. This chain joins TRBV7-2 and TRBJ1-5; D perhaps matches TRBD1 (5 bases). V lost 5 bases and J 5 bases, leaving 10 bases between the germline ends. There are 13 residues in the CDR3. Germline V gives CDR1 SGHTA, CDR2 FQGNSA. The CDR3 DNA sequence: TGTGCCAGCAGCAAAACAGGTTATCAGCCCCAGCATTTT. Encoded protein: CASSKTGYQPQHF.

This clonotype was seen at least ten times. The V gene is TRBV10-3, the J gene TRBJ2-5, with D tentatively TRBD1 (6 bases). CDR1 ENHRY and CDR2 SYGVKD come from the germline V gene. The ends were cut back, 3 bases at V and 3 bases at J, with 17 bases in the middle. There are 16 residues in the CDR3. CDR3 coding DNA: TGTGCCATCAGTGAAGGCAGGGGCCCGGCAAAAGAGACCCAGTACTTC. As protein: CAISEGRGPAKETQYF.

This clonotype appeared a few times. The genes are TRBV11-2 and TRBJ2-5; no clear D. V lost 2 bases and J lost 1, with 17 bases in between. The CDR3 extends over 17 amino acids. Germline V gives CDR1 SGHAT, CDR2 FQNNGV. The CDR3 bases are TGTGCCAGCAGCTTATTACCCTACTTAGGGATCCAAGAGACCCAGTACTTC. Protein sequence: CASSLLPYLGIQETQYF.

This clonotype was detected many times. The chain carries TRBV15 and TRBJ1-5; D not certain. Trimming cost V 3 bases and J 0 bases, with 9 bases left between them. This CDR3 comprises 15 residues. Per germline, CDR1 LNHNV and CDR2 YYDKDF (reference sequence). The CDR3 spells CATSSSRVSNQPQHF. CDR3 DNA: TGTGCCACCAGCAGTAGCCGAGTTAGCAATCAGCCCCAGCATTTT.

The V and J genes are TRBV20-1 and TRBJ2-3, with a possible D match to TRBD2 (6 bases). Germline V lookup: CDR1 DFQATT, CDR2 SNEGSKA (reference sequence). This CDR3 has 13 residues. V gave up 3 bases and J gave up 0 bases, with 7 bases separating them. The CDR3 spells CSASGGSTDTQYF. CDR3 DNA: TGCAGTGCTAGCGGGGGAAGCACAGATACGCAGTATTTT.

This clonotype was seen ten or more times. The rearrangement uses TRBV7-6 and TRBJ1-6; possibly TRBD1 for D (5 bases). Looked up from germline, CDR1 is SGHVS and CDR2 is FNYEAQ. The CDR3 is made up of 14 amino acids. V lost 0 bases to trimming and J lost 7 bases, with 7 bases between them. The CDR3: CASSLAGANSPLHF. The CDR3 DNA is TGTGCCAGCAGCTTAGCCGGGGCGAATTCACCCCTCCACTTT.

The chain has TRBV6-4 and TRBJ1-5; 8 bases fit TRBD1. Germline V gene data show CDR1 as MRHNA and CDR2 as SNTAGT. The CDR3 length is 14 residues. Trimming removed 9 bases from V and 1 base from J; junction bases left unmatched: 5. This chain's CDR3 is CASLGQGSNQPQHF. As DNA, the CDR3 is TGTGCCAGTCTTGGACAGGGCAGCAATCAGCCCCAGCATTTT.

The genes are TRBV5-6 and TRBJ2-5; D is unresolved. The CDR3 consists of 14 residues. Germline assignment: CDR1 SGHDT and CDR2 YYEEEE. V lost 0 bases, J lost 5 bases, and 11 bases lay in between. DNA for the CDR3: TGTGCCAGCAGCTTGGTGGAGATCCGGGAGACCCAGTACTTC. Protein: CASSLVEIRETQYF.

This clonotype showed up many times. This CDR3 is CASSSSATVSTQYF. The CDR3 nucleotides read TGTGCCAGCAGTTCATCAGCGACGGTATCGACGCAGTATTTT. The rearrangement joins TRBV28 to TRBJ2-3; D uncertain. The CDR3 contains 14 residues. The germline V gene encodes CDR1 MDHEN and CDR2 SYDVKM. V was trimmed by 4 bases and J by 9 bases, leaving 17 bases between them.

The chain is built from TRBV7-9 and TRBJ2-5, with 7 bases lining up with TRBD2. CDR1 and CDR2 from the germline V gene are SEHNR and FQNEAQ (reference sequence). After removal of 10 bases from V and 5 bases from J, the junction contained 10 bases not matched to a gene. CDR3 size: 13 residues. The CDR3, as DNA: TGTGCCACCGGGGGGTTTTTAGACGAGACCCAGTACTTC. This translates into CATGGFLDETQYF.

The chain has TRBV10-3 and TRBJ2-7; TRBD1 matches at 7 bases. V lost 10 bases, J lost 1 base, and 4 bases stayed unmatched. The CDR3 runs to 12 residues. The germline gives CDR1 ENHRY, CDR2 SYGVKD. Here the CDR3 DNA reads TGTGCCACTCAGGGGGTATCCTACGAGCAGTACGTC. It specifies CATQGVSYEQYV.

J is TRBJ2-1 and V is TRBV10-3; D is unclear. Germline lookup yields CDR1 ENHRY and CDR2 SYGVKD. V was trimmed by 6 bases and J by 15 bases, leaving 18 bases between them. The CDR3 has 12 residues. CDR3 coding DNA: TGTGCCATCAGCCCGGACCTTATCTCTCTGTTCTTC. Translating gives CAISPDLISLFF.

Many counts were recorded for this clonotype. The chain is built from TRBV7-9 and TRBJ1-6; D is possibly TRBD1 (6 bases). This CDR3 is 17 amino acids long. The germline V gene encodes CDR1 SEHNR and CDR2 FQNEAQ (reference sequence). V was pared by 5 bases and J by 6 bases, with 20 bases between. The CDR3 spells CASSRPTGRGSNSPLHF. As DNA, the CDR3 is TGTGCCAGCAGCCGCCCCACAGGCAGGGGAAGTAATTCACCCCTCCACTTT.

The table lists this clonotype with a few counts. The rearrangement uses TRBV6-5 and TRBJ1-2; D remains unclear. The CDR3 is made up of 13 amino acids. Looked up from germline, CDR1 is MNHEY and CDR2 is SVGAGI. The V end was cut by 0 bases, the J end by 6 bases, with 8 bases between. Here the CDR3 DNA reads TGTGCCAGCAGTTACTCAGGGAGGAATGGCTACACCTTC. Its translation: CASSYSGRNGYTF.

A few counts support this clonotype. The rearrangement uses TRBV29-1 and TRBJ2-1, with 10 nucleotides matching TRBD2. CDR1 is SQVTM, CDR2 ANQGSEA, per germline. The CDR3 is 15 amino acids. Germline trimming cut 4 bases from V and 3 bases from J; bases unmatched to any gene: 6. For the CDR3, the DNA is TGCAGCGTTGTACTAGCGGGGTCCGGCTACAATGAGCAGTTCTTC. It yields the protein CSVVLAGSGYNEQFF.

This clonotype occurred a few times. CDR3 protein: CASSLAGFGANVLTF. CDR3 nucleotide sequence: TGTGCCAGCAGCTTAGCGGGTTTTGGGGCCAACGTCCTGACTTTC. The chain links TRBV7-6 to TRBJ2-6; D call uncertain. The CDR3 has 15 amino acids. The germline CDR1 and CDR2 sequences are SGHVS and FNYEAQ. Trimming shortened V by 0 bases and J by 3 bases, and 6 bases separated the two germline ends.

In its sample, this clonotype was seen many times. The rearrangement uses TRBV12-3 or TRBV12-4 and TRBJ2-1, with TRBD2 identical over 8 bases. Trimming at V came to 4 bases and at J to 3 bases, leaving 8 bases not matched to a gene. This CDR3 region has 16 residues. The CDR3 DNA is TGTGCCAGCAGTTCCGTCCTAGCGGGTGGCTACAATGAGCAGTTCTTC. It encodes CASSSVLAGGYNEQFF.

This clonotype was detected only a few times. The chain has TRBV5-1 and TRBJ2-6; 8 nucleotides line up with TRBD2. From germline, CDR1 is SGHRS and CDR2 YFSETQ. CDR3 length: 15 amino acids. The ends lost 4 bases at V and 1 base at J; junction bases unmatched: 1. The CDR3 loop reads CASSGGGSGANVLTF. The CDR3 bases are TGCGCCAGCAGCGGCGGGGGGTCTGGGGCCAACGTCCTGACTTTC.

This clonotype was observed many times. The J gene is TRBJ2-1, the V gene TRBV10-3; maybe TRBD1 (5 bases). Germline V gene data show CDR1 as ENHRY and CDR2 as SYGVKD. V lost 10 bases and J lost 2, with 18 bases in between. This CDR3 has 15 amino acids. DNA for the CDR3: TGTGCCACCACCCCGCAGGGATCCACCTACAATGAGCAGTTCTTC. This codes for CATTPQGSTYNEQFF.

The V and J genes are TRBV14 and TRBJ2-2; 8 nucleotides agree with TRBD2. Per the germline V gene, CDR1 is SGHDN and CDR2 is FVKESK. The CDR3 covers 16 residues. The V segment lost 1 base and the J segment 5 bases; nucleotides outside the gene matches: 6. CDR3 nucleotides: TGTGCCAGCAGCCAAGTCGCGGGAGGTCGGACCGGGGAGCTGTTTTTT. The encoded protein is CASSQVAGGRTGELFF. The whole variable domain, remainder taken from reference TRBV14 and TRBJ2-2, is EAGVTQFPSHSVIEKGQTVTLRCDPISGHDNLYWYRRVMGKEIKFLLHFVKESKQDESGMPNNRFLAERTGGTYSTLKVQPAELEDSGVYFCASSQVAGGRTGELFFGEGSRLTVL.

The V call is TRBV6-5, the J call TRBJ1-5, with D maybe TRBD1 (6 bases). Germline lookup yields CDR1 MNHEY and CDR2 SVGAGI. V was clipped by 2 bases and J by 4 bases, with 15 bases between them. The CDR3 covers 16 residues. The CDR3 DNA is TGTGCCAGCAGTTACACGAAACCAGGGGCAAATCAGCCCCAGCATTTT. This translates into CASSYTKPGANQPQHF.

This rearrangement joins TRBV28 to TRBJ2-1; 8 bases line up with TRBD2. Germline loops: CDR1 MDHEN, CDR2 SYDVKM. The CDR3 spans 16 residues. V trimming: 4 bases; J trimming: 8 bases; junction bases outside the gene matches: 13. CDR3 DNA sequence: TGTGCCAGCAGTTCCGCCGGGACTAGGGGGTTGTATGAGCAGTTCTTC. Translated, it gives CASSSAGTRGLYEQFF. Together with reference TRBV28 and TRBJ2-1, the CDR3 gives the full variable domain: DVKVTQSSRYLVKRTGEKVFLECVQDMDHENMFWYRQDPGLGLRLIYFSYDVKMKEKGDIPEGYSVSREKKERFSLILESASTNQTSMYLCASSSAGTRGLYEQFFGPGTRLTVL.

CDR3 protein: CASSPWGGGSTEAFF. For the CDR3, the DNA is TGTGCCAGCAGCCCCTGGGGGGGCGGGAGCACTGAAGCTTTCTTT. The V gene is TRBV16, the J gene TRBJ1-1; perhaps TRBD1 as D (6 bases). The CDR3 runs to 15 residues. The germline V gene encodes CDR1 KGHSY and CDR2 FQNENV. The ends were cut back, 4 bases at V and 4 bases at J, with 16 bases in the middle.

This chain joins TRBV15 and TRBJ1-3; no firm D call. The CDR3 is made up of 15 amino acids. V lost 0 bases and J 0 bases, leaving 6 bases between the germline ends. Per the germline V gene, CDR1 is LNHNV and CDR2 is YYDKDF (reference sequence). This chain's CDR3 is CATSRDPGSGNTIYF. Written as DNA, the CDR3 is TGTGCCACCAGCAGAGATCCAGGCTCTGGAAACACCATATATTTT.

The rearrangement joins TRBV19 to TRBJ1-1; tentatively, D is TRBD1 (5 bases). CDR1 and CDR2 from the germline V gene are LNHDA and SQIVND (reference sequence). This CDR3 comprises 13 residues. Trimming removed 8 bases at V and 1 base at J, with 11 bases between. CDR3 coding DNA: TGTGCCAGTGGCGTCACAGGGAACACTGAAGCTTTCTTT. Translated: CASGVTGNTEAFF.

V and J are TRBV20-1 and TRBJ2-1; 8 bases are shared with TRBD2. Germline-derived CDR1 and CDR2 are DFQATT and SNEGSKA (reference sequence). The CDR3 contains 15 residues. J lost 5 bases, V lost 5 bases, and 11 bases had no gene match. The DNA of the CDR3 is TGCAGTGCTGGCCACCTAGCGGGCTTGGACAATGAGCAGTTCTTC. Its protein is CSAGHLAGLDNEQFF.

The chain joins TRBV11-2 to TRBJ2-3; 7 bases are a match to TRBD1. Germline V gene lookup returns CDR1 SGHAT and CDR2 FQNNGV. The CDR3 sequence is 18 residues long. V lost 4 bases to trimming and J lost 2 bases; unmatched junction nucleotides: 15. DNA of the CDR3: TGTGCCAGCAGCTCTCCGGGACAGTCGTTGGGGAACACAGATACGCAGTATTTT. As protein: CASSSPGQSLGNTDTQYF.

DNA of the CDR3: TGTGCCAGTAGTGCGGTCGGGGCGGGGCGACTTCAGTACTTC. It yields the protein CASSAVGAGRLQYF. V gene TRBV19 combines with J gene TRBJ2-4; TRBD2 might be the D (6 bases). Germline V gene data show CDR1 as LNHDA and CDR2 as SQIVND (reference sequence). The CDR3 is 14 amino acids. V was trimmed by 5 bases and J by 11 bases, leaving 19 bases between them.

In its sample, this clonotype was seen many times. The V and J genes are TRBV12-3 or TRBV12-4 and TRBJ2-1; 7 nucleotides match TRBD2. The CDR3 extends over 15 amino acids. V shed 5 bases, J shed 6 bases, and the junction held 10 bases outside the gene matches. The CDR3 reads CASSPAGVTTNEQFF. The CDR3 bases are TGTGCCAGCAGTCCGGCGGGGGTTACAACCAATGAGCAGTTCTTC.

This clonotype has a handful of counts. The gene calls are TRBV28 and TRBJ1-2; 9 bases are shared with TRBD1. Germline values: CDR1 MDHEN, CDR2 SYDVKM. CDR3 length: 15 amino acids. Trimming at V came to 4 bases and at J to 2 bases, leaving 5 bases not matched to a gene. The DNA for the CDR3 is TGTGCCAGCAGTTCCTCCGGGACAGGGAACTATGGCTACACCTTC. Protein sequence: CASSSSGTGNYGYTF.

This clonotype turned up a few times. The chain has TRBV10-3 and TRBJ2-1; 13 bases match TRBD2. Per germline, CDR1 ENHRY and CDR2 SYGVKD. V gave up 6 bases and J gave up 6 bases; unmatched junction bases: 8. The CDR3 consists of 16 residues. The chain's CDR3 is CAIRGLAGQSGNEQFF. CDR3 DNA: TGTGCCATCAGGGGACTAGCGGGACAATCGGGCAATGAGCAGTTCTTC.